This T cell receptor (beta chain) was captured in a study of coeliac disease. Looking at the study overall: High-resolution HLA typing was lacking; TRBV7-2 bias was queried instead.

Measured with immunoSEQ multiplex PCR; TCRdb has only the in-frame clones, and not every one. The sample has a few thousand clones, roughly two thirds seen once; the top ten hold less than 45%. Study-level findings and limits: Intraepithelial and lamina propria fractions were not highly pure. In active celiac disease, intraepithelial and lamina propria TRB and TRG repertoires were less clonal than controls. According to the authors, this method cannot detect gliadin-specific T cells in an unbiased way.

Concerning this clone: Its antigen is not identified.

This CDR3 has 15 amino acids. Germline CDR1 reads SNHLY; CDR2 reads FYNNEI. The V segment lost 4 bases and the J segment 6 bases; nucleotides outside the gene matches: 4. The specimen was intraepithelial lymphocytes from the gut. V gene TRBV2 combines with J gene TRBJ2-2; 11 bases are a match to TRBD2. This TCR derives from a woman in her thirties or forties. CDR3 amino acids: CASSVSSGRAGELFF. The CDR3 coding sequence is TGTGCCAGCAGTGTTAGTAGCGGGAGGGCCGGGGAGCTGTTTTTT.